This T cell receptor (beta chain) was documented in a study of T cell repertoires in cytomegalovirus infection. Turning to the study itself: Public TCR beta signatures provided an indication of both CMV infection and a matching HLA type.

TCRdb passed the reads through MiXCR, listing each CDR3 protein once. The sample gives 600,000 to 700,000 distinct CDR3 sequences, about 33% of which show up once; 15% to 20% is in the top ten. Trimming removed 5 bases at V and 5 bases at J, with 15 bases between. The CDR3 extends over 14 amino acids. A remark on this clonotype: What it binds is unknown.

The source is a human donor in good health (CMV status not recorded). Some clones in this sample may be carry-over from other donors' samples. This sample comprised cultured PBMCs, obtained from culture after CMV antigen stimulation. The gene calls are TRBV12-3 or TRBV12-4 and TRBJ1-2; a possible D gene is TRBD1 (6 bases). CDR3 nucleotide sequence: TGTGCCAGCAGTAAACGACCAGGGGTTTATGGCTACACCTTC. It translates to CASSKRPGVYGYTF.